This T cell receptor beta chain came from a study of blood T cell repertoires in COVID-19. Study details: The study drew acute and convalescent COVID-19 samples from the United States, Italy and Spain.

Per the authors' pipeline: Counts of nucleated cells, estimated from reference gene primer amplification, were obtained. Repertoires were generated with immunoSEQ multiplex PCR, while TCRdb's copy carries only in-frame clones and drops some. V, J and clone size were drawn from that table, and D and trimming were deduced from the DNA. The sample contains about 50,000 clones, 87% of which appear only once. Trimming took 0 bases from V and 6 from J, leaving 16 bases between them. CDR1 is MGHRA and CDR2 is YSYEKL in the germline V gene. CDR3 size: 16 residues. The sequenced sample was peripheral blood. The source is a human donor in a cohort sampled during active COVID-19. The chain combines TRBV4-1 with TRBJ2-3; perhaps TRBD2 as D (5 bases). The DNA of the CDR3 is TGCGCCAGCAGCCAAGAAGGAGGCGGGTACCGGGATACGCAGTATTTT. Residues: CASSQEGGGYRDTQYF.